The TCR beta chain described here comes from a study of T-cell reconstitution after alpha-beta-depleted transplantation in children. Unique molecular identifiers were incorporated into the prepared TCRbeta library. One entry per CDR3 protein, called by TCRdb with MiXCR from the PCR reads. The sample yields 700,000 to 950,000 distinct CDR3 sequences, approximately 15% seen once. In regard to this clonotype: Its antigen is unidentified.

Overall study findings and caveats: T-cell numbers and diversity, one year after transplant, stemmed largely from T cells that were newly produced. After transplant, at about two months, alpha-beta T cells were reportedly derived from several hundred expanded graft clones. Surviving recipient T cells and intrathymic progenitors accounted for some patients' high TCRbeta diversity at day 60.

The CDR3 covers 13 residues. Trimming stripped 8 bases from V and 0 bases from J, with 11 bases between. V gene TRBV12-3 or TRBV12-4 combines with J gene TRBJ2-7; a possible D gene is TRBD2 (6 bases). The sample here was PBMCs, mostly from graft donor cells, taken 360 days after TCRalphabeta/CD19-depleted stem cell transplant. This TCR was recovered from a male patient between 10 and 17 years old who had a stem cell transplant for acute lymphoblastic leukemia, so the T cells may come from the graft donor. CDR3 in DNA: TGTGCCAGCTCTATAGCGGCCTCCTACGAGCAGTACTTC. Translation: CASSIAASYEQYF.